The rows below give T cell receptor beta chains drawn from one sample of a study of T cell responses to AZD1222 COVID-19 vaccine. Clones were sequenced by immunoSEQ multiplex PCR, and TCRdb holds only the in-frame ones, with some missing. Of roughly 100,000 clones listed, about 90% are singletons. The material sequenced was peripheral blood, taken on day 0 of AZD1222 vaccination. The receptor set was obtained from an adult in good health. Both conserved end residues are trimmed from each CDR3. Size is stated for part of the rows, as once, few or many counts, or as a class when the clone is expanded.

>TRBV10-1|14|TRBJ2-7|once
ASTNGTSGGTYEQY
>TRBV5-6|12|TRBJ1-1|.
ASSFSGGGTEAF
>TRBV13|12|TRBJ1-6|.
ASSQRSPGSPLH
>TRBV2|14|TRBJ2-3|.
ASSSFASTSTDTQY
>TRBV7-9|13|TRBJ1-6|.
ASSPITSDNSPLH
>TRBV6-5|9|TRBJ2-7|.
ASRVGYEQY
>TRBV9|13|TRBJ1-3|.
ASSVEGSTGNTIY
>TRBV4-3|16|TRBJ2-1|.
ASSQGPLTSGYSNEQF
>TRBV11-2|11|TRBJ1-2|.
ASSEQGVYGYT
>TRBV6-5|11|TRBJ1-5|.
ASSPDSYQPQH
>TRBV5-1|12|TRBJ1-2|.
ASSLGAGVEGYT
>TRBV7-6|14|TRBJ2-1|.
ASSPDPGQGYNEQF
>TRBV7-2|12|TRBJ2-7|.
ASSTSGGAYEQY
>TRBV7-2|10|TRBJ2-3|once
ASKGWTDTQY
>TRBV3-1/TRBV3-2|13|TRBJ2-7|.
ASSQAASGSYEQY
>TRBV6-1|13|TRBJ1-5|once
ASSEMVYSNQPQH
>TRBV2|11|TRBJ1-2|once
ASSPGRSYGYT
>TRBV11-2|14|TRBJ2-3|.
ASSQRLRDRPDTQY
>TRBV2|12|TRBJ2-7|once
ASIRGGSSYEQY
>TRBV9|11|TRBJ1-2|.
ASSVGKTYGYT
>TRBV2|12|TRBJ1-1|.
ASSAVRMNTEAF
>TRBV28|13|TRBJ1-5|.
ASSLLTGPNQPQH